This record looks at one T cell receptor (beta chain) sequence and its context. The germline gives CDR1 MDHEN, CDR2 SYDVKM. CDR3 length: 15 amino acids. Trimming cost V 1 base and J 6 bases; bases outside gene matches: 4. The data originate from a study of blood T cell dynamics during melanoma immunotherapy. Only in-frame clones appear in the TCRdb table, and some are missing; sequencing was by immunoSEQ multiplex PCR. The table has 9,500 to 14,000 clones, 70% to 90% seen once. The time point is: pre-treatment baseline. Prior systemic cancer therapy, immunosuppressant use and other active malignancies excluded patients.

The source is a human donor with melanoma. This rearrangement joins TRBV28 to TRBJ2-2; TRBD2 aligns across 8 bases. Source: blood, taken from a patient treated with checkpoint blockade. The CDR3 DNA sequence: TGTGCCAGCAGTTTATATGGCGGGAGGTCCGGGGAGCTGTTTTTT. Protein sequence: CASSLYGGRSGELFF.